This TCR beta chain emerged from a study of T-cell memory formation after mild COVID-19. This clonotype came up a few times. The antigen is not known. There are 14 residues in the CDR3. V was clipped by 2 bases and J by 2 bases, with 8 bases between them. MiXCR, run by TCRdb on the 5' RACE reads, gives a single entry per CDR3 protein. The sample contains about 210,000 distinct CDR3 sequences, roughly 10% of which appear only once. Whole-study results and caveats: In pre-infection memory, a portion of responding clones appeared, which suggested that cross-reactive memory joined. Among contracting clones, CD4+ were mainly CM/EM and CD8+ enriched in EMRA.

This chain connects TRBV12-3 or TRBV12-4 to TRBJ2-3, with D unclear. Material for sequencing was PBMCs or a T cell subset sorted from them (not recorded which). The receptor comes from a man younger than 35 who had mild COVID-19 (a few samples of this study predate the infection). Cell type and time point are not known. The CDR3 nucleotides are TGTGCCAGCAGTTTAAATGGAAACACAGATACGCAGTATTTT. It encodes CASSLNGNTDTQYF.